This TCR beta chain emerged from a study of sequential checkpoint blockade in melanoma. A few counts support this clone. Treatment indicated: randomized to nivolumab then ipilimumab (arm A) or the reverse (arm B). Sorted cells were live CD3+CD8+, lacking CD19 and CD56, from PBMCs. With V trimmed by 1 base and J by 2 bases, 5 bases remained unmatched. Germline-derived CDR1 and CDR2 are SGHRS and YFSETQ. The CDR3 extends over 15 amino acids. Here immunoSEQ multiplex PCR was the method, and the copy in TCRdb shows in-frame clones only, minus some. The table records about 28,000 clones, about 80% of them present only once.

The V and J genes are TRBV5-1 and TRBJ2-5; 7 bases map to TRBD2. The receptor's source is a human donor with melanoma. Specimen: CD8+ T cells sorted from blood (inferred from file names), collected from a patient given nivolumab and ipilimumab in sequence. The CDR3 region has the DNA TGCGCCAGCAGCTTGCTTCCGGGGGGACAAGAGACCCAGTACTTC. It translates to CASSLLPGGQETQYF. Based on the CDR3 plus reference TRBV5-1 and TRBJ2-5, the full variable domain is KAGVTQTPRYLIKTRGQQVTLSCSPISGHRSVSWYQQTPGQGLQFLFEYFSETQRNKGNFPGRFSGRQFSNSRSEMNVSTLELGDSALYLCASSLLPGGQETQYFGPGTRLLVL.